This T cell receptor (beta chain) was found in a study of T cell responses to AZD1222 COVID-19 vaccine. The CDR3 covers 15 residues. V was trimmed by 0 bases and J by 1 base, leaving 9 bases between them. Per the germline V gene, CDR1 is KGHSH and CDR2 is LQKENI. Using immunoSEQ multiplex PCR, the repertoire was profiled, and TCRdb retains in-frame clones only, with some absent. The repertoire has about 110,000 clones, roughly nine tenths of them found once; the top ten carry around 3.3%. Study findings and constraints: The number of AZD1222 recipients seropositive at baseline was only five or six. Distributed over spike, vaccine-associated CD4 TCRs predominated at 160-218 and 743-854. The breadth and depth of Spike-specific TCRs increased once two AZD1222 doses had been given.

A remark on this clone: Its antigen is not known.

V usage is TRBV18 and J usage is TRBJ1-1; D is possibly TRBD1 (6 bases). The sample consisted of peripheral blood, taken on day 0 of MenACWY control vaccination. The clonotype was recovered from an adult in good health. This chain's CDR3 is CASSPPGASNTEAFF. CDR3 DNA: TGTGCCAGCTCACCACCGGGGGCCTCGAACACTGAAGCTTTCTTT. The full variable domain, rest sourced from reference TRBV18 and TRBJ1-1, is NAGVMQNPRHLVRRRGQEARLRCSPMKGHSHVYWYRQLPEEGLKFMVYLQKENIIDESGMPKERFSAEFPKEGPSILRIQQVVRGDSAAYFCASSPPGASNTEAFFGQGTRLTVV.